A selection of T cell receptor beta chains follows, all from one sample in a study of blood T cell repertoires in COVID-19. Using immunoSEQ multiplex PCR, the repertoire was profiled, and TCRdb retains in-frame clones only, with some absent. The sample comprises 200,000 to 300,000 clones, 70% to 90% of which are singletons, and about 2.5% rests with the top ten. The sequenced sample was peripheral blood. These receptors originate from a woman between 50 and 59 years old with acute or convalescent COVID-19. The conserved cysteine and the conserved F or W are not part of the CDR3 here.

V	J	CDR3
TRBV7-9	TRBJ2-1	ASSLIRVSYNEQF
TRBV7-2	TRBJ1-6	ASSMGQGTHSPLH
TRBV7-3	TRBJ2-1	ASSLIPNEQF
TRBV24-1	TRBJ2-3	ATSVSGSTDTQY
TRBV28	TRBJ1-4	ASSLPRVNEKLF
TRBV15	TRBJ2-1	ATSRDPTRGFYNEQF
TRBV2	TRBJ1-1	ASSDGTGSNAEAF
TRBV18	TRBJ1-2	ASSPTDDGGGYGYT
TRBV19	TRBJ2-1	ASSPRGGLEQF
TRBV27	TRBJ2-7	ASSVYRLGQGSYEQY
TRBV4-1	TRBJ2-7	ASSLNRFATYEQY
TRBV9	TRBJ2-1	ASSPRTGVLRKGSYNEQF
TRBV6-6	TRBJ2-1	ASRLHPGEINEQF
TRBV9	TRBJ1-1	ASSVGGQGLEAF
TRBV5-1	TRBJ1-5	ASSKNREQPQH
TRBV7-9	TRBJ1-5	APRGMDGTGGLRNQPQH
TRBV4-3	TRBJ2-7	ASSQALRYEQY
TRBV11-1	TRBJ2-1	ASSSGQGALNEQF
TRBV5-1	TRBJ2-5	ASSWVPGTSEYQETQY
TRBV28	TRBJ2-3	ASTILGGRTDTQY
TRBV10-2	TRBJ1-2	ASSELGQGQGYT
TRBV10-1	TRBJ2-1	ASRPALAGSGNEQF
TRBV11-2	TRBJ2-4	ASSLMGGENIQY
TRBV9	TRBJ1-4	ASSDTVAEKLF
TRBV4-1	TRBJ1-3	ASSQGDSGNTIY
TRBV28	TRBJ1-2	ASRGDRRYGYT
TRBV29-1	TRBJ2-2	SVVQGTGELF
TRBV28	TRBJ2-7	ASSHPEPYYEQY
TRBV7-9	TRBJ2-7	ASSFVTGGMTYEQY
TRBV28	TRBJ1-2	ASILQGNNGYT
TRBV27	TRBJ2-7	ASSLGWTGTYEQY
TRBV7-9	TRBJ1-5	ASSLGTGVHQPQH
TRBV18	TRBJ2-7	ASSPGAGGYEQY
TRBV6-5	TRBJ2-1	ASSRGGSGSNEQF
TRBV3-1/TRBV3-2	TRBJ2-5	ASSQVGRGRDWGETQY
TRBV20-1	TRBJ2-3	SASPTSGSGADTQY
TRBV6-6	TRBJ2-7	ASTRSSGNYEQY